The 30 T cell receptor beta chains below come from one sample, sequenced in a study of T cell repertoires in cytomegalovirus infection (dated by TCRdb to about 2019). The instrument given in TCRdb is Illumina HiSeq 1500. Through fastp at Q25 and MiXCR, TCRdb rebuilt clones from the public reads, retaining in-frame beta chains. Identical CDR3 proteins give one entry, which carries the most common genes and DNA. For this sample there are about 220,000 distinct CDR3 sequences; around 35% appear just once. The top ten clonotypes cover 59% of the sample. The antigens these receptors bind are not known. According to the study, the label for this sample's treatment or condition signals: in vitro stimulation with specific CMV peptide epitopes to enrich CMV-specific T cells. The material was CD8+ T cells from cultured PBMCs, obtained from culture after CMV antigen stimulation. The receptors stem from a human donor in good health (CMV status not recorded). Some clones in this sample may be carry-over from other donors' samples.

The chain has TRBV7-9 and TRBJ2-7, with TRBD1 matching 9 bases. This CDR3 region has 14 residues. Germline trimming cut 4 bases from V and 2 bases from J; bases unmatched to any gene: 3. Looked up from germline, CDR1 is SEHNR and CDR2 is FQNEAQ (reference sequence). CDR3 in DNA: TGTGCCAGCAGCTGGGGACAGGGCCCCTACGAGCAGTACTTC. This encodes CASSWGQGPYEQYF.

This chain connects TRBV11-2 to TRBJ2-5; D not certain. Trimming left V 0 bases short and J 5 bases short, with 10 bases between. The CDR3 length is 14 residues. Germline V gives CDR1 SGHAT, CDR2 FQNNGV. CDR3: CASSLEEEVETQYF. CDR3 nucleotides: TGTGCCAGCAGCTTAGAGGAAGAGGTGGAGACCCAGTACTTC. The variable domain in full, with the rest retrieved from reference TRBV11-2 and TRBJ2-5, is EAGVAQSPRYKIIEKRQSVAFWCNPISGHATLYWYQQILGQGPKLLIQFQNNGVVDDSQLPKDRFSAERLKGVDSTLKIQPAKLEDSAVYLCASSLEEEVETQYFGPGTRLLVL.

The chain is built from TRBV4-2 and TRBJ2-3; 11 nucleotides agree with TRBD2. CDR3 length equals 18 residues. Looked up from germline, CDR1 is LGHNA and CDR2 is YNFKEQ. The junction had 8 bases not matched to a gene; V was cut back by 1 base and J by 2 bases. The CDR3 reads CASSQGILSGGDTDTQYF. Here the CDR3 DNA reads TGTGCCAGCAGCCAAGGGATCCTTAGCGGGGGGGACACAGATACGCAGTATTTT.

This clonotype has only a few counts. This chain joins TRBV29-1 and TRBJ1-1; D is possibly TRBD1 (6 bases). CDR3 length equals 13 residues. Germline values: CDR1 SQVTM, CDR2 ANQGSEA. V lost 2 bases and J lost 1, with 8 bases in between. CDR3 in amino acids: CSVESTGNTEAFF. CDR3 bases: TGCAGCGTTGAATCGACAGGGAACACTGAAGCTTTCTTT.

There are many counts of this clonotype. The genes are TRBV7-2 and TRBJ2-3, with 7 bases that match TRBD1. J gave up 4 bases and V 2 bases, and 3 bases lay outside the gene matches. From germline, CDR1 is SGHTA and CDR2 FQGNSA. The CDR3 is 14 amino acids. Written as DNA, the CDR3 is TGTGCCAGCAGCTTAAGACAGGGCCCAGATACGCAGTATTTT. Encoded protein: CASSLRQGPDTQYF.

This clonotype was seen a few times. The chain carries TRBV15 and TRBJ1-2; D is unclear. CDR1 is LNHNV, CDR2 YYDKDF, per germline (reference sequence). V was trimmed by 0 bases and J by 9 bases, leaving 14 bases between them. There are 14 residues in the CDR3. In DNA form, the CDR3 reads TGTGCCACCAGCAGAGATGGGATCAGAGAAAGCTACACCTTC. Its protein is CATSRDGIRESYTF.

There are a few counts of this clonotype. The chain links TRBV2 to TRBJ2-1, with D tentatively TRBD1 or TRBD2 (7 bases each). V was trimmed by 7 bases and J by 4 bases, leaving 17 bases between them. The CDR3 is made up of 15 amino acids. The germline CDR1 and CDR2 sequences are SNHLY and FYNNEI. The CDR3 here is CASMGGTEGYNEQFF. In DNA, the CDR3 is TGTGCCAGCATGGGAGGGACAGAGGGTTACAATGAGCAGTTCTTC.

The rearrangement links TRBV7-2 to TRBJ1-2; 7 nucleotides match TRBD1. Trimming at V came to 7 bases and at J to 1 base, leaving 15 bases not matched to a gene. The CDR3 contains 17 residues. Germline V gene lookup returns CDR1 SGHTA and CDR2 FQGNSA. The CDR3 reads CASNPWAGQRINYGYTF. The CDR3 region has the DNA TGTGCCAGCAACCCCTGGGCGGGACAGAGAATTAACTATGGCTACACCTTC.

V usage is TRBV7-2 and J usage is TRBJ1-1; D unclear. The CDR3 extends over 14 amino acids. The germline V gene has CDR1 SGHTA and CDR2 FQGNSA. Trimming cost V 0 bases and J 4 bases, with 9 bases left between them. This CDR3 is CASSLARRSTEAFF. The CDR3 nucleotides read TGTGCCAGCAGCTTAGCCCGGAGGAGCACTGAAGCTTTCTTT. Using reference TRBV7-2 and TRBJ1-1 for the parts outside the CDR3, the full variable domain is GAGVSQSPSNKVTEKGKDVELRCDPISGHTALYWYRQSLGQGLEFLIYFQGNSAPDKSGLPSDRFSAERTGGSVSTLTIQRTQQEDSAVYLCASSLARRSTEAFFGQGTRLTVV.

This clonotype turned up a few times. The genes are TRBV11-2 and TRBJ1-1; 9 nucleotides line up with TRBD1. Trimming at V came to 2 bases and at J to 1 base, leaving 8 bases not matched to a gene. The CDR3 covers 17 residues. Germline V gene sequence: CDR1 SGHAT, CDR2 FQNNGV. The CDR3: CASSLWGQGVRNTEAFF. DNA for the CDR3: TGTGCCAGCAGCTTATGGGGACAGGGTGTGCGGAACACTGAAGCTTTCTTT.

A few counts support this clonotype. For the CDR3, the DNA is TGTGCCAGCAGACGACTAGCGGAATACACAGATACGCAGTATTTT. It specifies CASRRLAEYTDTQYF. V and J are TRBV28 and TRBJ2-3; TRBD2 agrees at 9 bases. CDR1 is MDHEN, CDR2 SYDVKM, per germline. This CDR3 region has 15 residues. V lost 6 bases and J lost 2; bases outside the gene matches: 6.

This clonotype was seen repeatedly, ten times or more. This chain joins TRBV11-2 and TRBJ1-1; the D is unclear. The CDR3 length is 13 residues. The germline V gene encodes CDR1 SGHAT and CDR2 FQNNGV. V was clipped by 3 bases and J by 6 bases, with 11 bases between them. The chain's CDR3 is CASSLFPHAEAFF. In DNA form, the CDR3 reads TGTGCCAGCAGCTTGTTCCCCCACGCTGAAGCTTTCTTT.

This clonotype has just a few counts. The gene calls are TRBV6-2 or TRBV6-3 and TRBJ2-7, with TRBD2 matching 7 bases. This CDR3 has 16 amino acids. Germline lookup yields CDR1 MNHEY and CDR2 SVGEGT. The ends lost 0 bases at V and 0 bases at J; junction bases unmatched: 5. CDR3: CASSYSGDYVSYEQYF. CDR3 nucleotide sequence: TGTGCCAGCAGTTACTCGGGGGACTATGTCTCCTACGAGCAGTACTTC.

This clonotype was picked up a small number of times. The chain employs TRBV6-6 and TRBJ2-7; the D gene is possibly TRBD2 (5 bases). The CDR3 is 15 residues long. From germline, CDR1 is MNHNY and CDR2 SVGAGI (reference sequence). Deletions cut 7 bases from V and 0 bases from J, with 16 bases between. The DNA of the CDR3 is TGTGCCAGCACCTCCGGTGGGGAGAGCTCCTACGAGCAGTACTTC. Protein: CASTSGGESSYEQYF.

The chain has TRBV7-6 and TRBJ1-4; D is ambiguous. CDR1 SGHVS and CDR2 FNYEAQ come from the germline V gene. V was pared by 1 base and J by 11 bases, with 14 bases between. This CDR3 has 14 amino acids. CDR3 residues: CASSLGFSGSKLFF. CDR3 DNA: TGTGCCAGCAGCTTAGGTTTCTCGGGGAGTAAACTGTTTTTT.

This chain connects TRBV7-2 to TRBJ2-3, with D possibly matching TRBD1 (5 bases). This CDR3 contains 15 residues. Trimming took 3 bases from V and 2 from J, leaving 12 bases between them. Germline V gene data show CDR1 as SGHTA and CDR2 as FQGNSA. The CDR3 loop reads CASSLVTEYTDTQYF. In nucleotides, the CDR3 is TGTGCCAGCAGCTTGGTGACAGAGTACACAGATACGCAGTATTTT.

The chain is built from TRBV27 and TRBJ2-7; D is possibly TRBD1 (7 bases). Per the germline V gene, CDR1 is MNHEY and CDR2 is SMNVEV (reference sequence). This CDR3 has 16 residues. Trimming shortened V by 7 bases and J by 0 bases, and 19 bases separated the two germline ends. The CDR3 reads CASKFHRGLSSYEQYF. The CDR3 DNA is TGTGCCAGCAAATTCCACAGGGGACTTAGCTCCTACGAGCAGTACTTC.

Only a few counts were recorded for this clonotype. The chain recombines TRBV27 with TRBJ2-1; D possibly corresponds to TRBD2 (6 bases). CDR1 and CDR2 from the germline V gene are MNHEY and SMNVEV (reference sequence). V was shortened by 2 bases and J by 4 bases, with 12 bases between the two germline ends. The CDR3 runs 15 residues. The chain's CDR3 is CASSLRRAQYNEQFF. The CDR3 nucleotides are TGTGCCAGCAGTTTAAGGAGGGCCCAATACAATGAGCAGTTCTTC.

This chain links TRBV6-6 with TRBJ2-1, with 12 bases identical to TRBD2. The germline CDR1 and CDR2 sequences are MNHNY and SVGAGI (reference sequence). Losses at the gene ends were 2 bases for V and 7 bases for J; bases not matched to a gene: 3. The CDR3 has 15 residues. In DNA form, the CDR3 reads TGTGCCAGCAGTTACGGGGGACTAGCGGGTAATGAGCAGTTCTTC. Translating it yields CASSYGGLAGNEQFF.

For the CDR3, the DNA is TGTGCCAGCAGCTTAGTACTAGTGTGGGGGGGGGAGCAGTTCTTC. This translates into CASSLVLVWGGEQFF. The chain is built from TRBV27 and TRBJ2-1, with 7 bases aligning to TRBD2. This CDR3 contains 15 residues. The germline gives CDR1 MNHEY, CDR2 SMNVEV (reference sequence). With 6 bases clipped from V and 10 bases from J, the junction kept 15 bases outside the gene matches.

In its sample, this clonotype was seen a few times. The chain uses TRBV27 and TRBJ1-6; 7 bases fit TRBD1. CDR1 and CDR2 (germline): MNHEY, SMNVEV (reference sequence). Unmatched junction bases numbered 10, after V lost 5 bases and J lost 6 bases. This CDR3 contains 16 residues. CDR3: CASSPSGTDVNSPLHF. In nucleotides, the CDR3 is TGTGCCAGCAGTCCCTCCGGGACAGATGTTAATTCACCCCTCCACTTT.

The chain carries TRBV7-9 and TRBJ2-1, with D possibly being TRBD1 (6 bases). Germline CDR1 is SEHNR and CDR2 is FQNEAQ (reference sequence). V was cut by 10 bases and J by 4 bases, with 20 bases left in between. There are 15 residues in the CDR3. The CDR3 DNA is TGTGCCACCCACCTAACAGGGATAGAGTACAATGAGCAGTTCTTC. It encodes CATHLTGIEYNEQFF. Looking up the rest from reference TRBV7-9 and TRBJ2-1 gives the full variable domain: DTGVSQNPRHKITKRGQNVTFRCDPISEHNRLYWYRQTLGQGPEFLTYFQNEAQLEKSRLLSDRFSAERPKGSFSTLEIQRTEQGDSAMYLCATHLTGIEYNEQFFGPGTRLTVL.

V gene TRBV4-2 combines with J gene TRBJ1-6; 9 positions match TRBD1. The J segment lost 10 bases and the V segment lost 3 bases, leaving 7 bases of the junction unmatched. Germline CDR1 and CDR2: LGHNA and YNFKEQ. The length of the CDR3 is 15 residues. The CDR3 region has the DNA TGTGCCAGCAGCCAGAGGGGACAGGGCGGCTCACCCCTCCACTTT. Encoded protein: CASSQRGQGGSPLHF.

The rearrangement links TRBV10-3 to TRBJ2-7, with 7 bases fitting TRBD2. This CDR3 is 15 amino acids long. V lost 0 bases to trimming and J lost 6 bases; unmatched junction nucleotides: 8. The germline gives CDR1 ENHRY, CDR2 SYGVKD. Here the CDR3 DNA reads TGTGCCATCAGTGAGTCGATGACGGGAGGCCGCGAGCAGTACTTC. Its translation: CAISESMTGGREQYF.

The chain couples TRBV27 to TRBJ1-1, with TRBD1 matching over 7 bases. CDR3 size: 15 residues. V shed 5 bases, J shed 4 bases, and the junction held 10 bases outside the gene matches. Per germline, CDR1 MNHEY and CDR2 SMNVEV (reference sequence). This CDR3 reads CASSPWTGAITEAFF. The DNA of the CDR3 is TGTGCCAGCAGTCCCTGGACAGGTGCGATCACTGAAGCTTTCTTT.

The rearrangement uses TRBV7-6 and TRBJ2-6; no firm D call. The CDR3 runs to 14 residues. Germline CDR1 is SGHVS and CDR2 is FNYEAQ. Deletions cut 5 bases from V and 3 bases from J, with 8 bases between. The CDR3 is CASSPDLGANVLTF. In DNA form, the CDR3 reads TGTGCCAGCAGCCCCGATCTTGGGGCCAACGTCCTGACTTTC.

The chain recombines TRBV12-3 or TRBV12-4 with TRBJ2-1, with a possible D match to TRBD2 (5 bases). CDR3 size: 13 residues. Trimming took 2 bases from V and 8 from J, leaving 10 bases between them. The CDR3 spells CASSLTLAHEQFF. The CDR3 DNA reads TGTGCCAGCAGTTTAACCCTAGCCCATGAGCAGTTCTTC.

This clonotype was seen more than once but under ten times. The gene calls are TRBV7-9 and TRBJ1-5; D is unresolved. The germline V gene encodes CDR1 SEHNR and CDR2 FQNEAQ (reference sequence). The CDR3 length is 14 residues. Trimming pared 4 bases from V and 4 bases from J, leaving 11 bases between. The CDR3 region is CASSSWAQNQPQHF. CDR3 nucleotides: TGTGCCAGCAGCTCTTGGGCACAGAATCAGCCCCAGCATTTT. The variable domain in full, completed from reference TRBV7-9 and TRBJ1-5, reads DTGVSQNPRHKITKRGQNVTFRCDPISEHNRLYWYRQTLGQGPEFLTYFQNEAQLEKSRLLSDRFSAERPKGSFSTLEIQRTEQGDSAMYLCASSSWAQNQPQHFGDGTRLSIL.

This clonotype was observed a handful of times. The CDR3 DNA sequence: TGTGCCAGCAGCCGACAGCTGACGAATGAGCAGTTCTTC. This translates into CASSRQLTNEQFF. This chain uses TRBV14 with TRBJ2-1, with D possibly being TRBD1 (5 bases). Germline values: CDR1 SGHDN, CDR2 FVKESK. V gave up 4 bases and J gave up 7 bases, with 11 bases separating them. The CDR3 extends over 13 amino acids. The complete variable domain, with remaining parts taken from reference TRBV14 and TRBJ2-1, reads EAGVTQFPSHSVIEKGQTVTLRCDPISGHDNLYWYRRVMGKEIKFLLHFVKESKQDESGMPNNRFLAERTGGTYSTLKVQPAELEDSGVYFCASSRQLTNEQFFGPGTRLTVL.

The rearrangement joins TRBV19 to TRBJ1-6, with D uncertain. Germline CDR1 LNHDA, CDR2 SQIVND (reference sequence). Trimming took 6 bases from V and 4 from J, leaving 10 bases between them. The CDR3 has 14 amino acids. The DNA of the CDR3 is TGTGCCAGTAGCGACCGGGATTATAATTCACCCCTCCACTTT. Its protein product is CASSDRDYNSPLHF.